A selection of T cell receptor beta chains follows, all from one sample in a study of blood T cells in healthy people across ages. TCRdb re-called the 5' RACE reads with MiXCR, one entry per CDR3 protein. This sample yields roughly 1.7 million distinct CDR3 sequences, of which roughly 32% are seen a single time; 10% to 12% belongs to the top ten. The specimen sequenced was blood. These TCRs come from a woman in her 30s in good health. The CDR3 runs from the conserved cysteine through the conserved F or W. D genes are given only for firm matches. Not all rows give a size; the values are once, few, many and, for expanded clones, a class.

v_gene,abundance,j_gene,d_gene,CDR3nt,CDR3aa
TRBV29-1,few,TRBJ1-4,NA,TGCAGCGTTTATGTAGGACGGAATGAAAAACTGTTTTTT,CSVYVGRNEKLFF
TRBV28,once,TRBJ1-2,NA,TGTGCCAGCAGTTTAGAACGGGCAGGGGCTATTTGGGGCTACACCTTC,CASSLERAGAIWGYTF
TRBV7-9,NA,TRBJ1-2,NA,TGTGCCAGCAGGGGATCCAAGTCTGGCTACACCTTC,CASRGSKSGYTF
TRBV27,NA,TRBJ2-1,NA,TGTGCCAGCAGTTTCGCTAGCGTAGAATATGAGCAGTTCTTC,CASSFASVEYEQFF
TRBV5-5,NA,TRBJ1-4,NA,TGTGCCAGCAGCGGCGACTCCCCACGGGGTGAAAAACTGTTTTTT,CASSGDSPRGEKLFF
TRBV5-1,NA,TRBJ2-1,TRBD2,TGCGCCAGCAGCCTGGGACTAGCGGGGGACCTCTACAATGAGCAGTTCTTC,CASSLGLAGDLYNEQFF
TRBV20-1,few,TRBJ2-7,TRBD2,TGCAGTGCTAGAGATCGACCCTTAGCGGGAGAGAGATACGAGCAGTACTTC,CSARDRPLAGERYEQYF
TRBV4-2,few,TRBJ2-3,NA,TGTGCCAGCAGCCAAGGGCGGTTGGCAGATACGCAGTATTTT,CASSQGRLADTQYF
TRBV13,many,TRBJ2-7,NA,TGTGCCAGTTCCACAATTACCTACGAGCAGTACTTC,CASSTITYEQYF
TRBV9,NA,TRBJ2-3,NA,TGTGCCAGCAGCGTAGTTGGGCAGTTAGCCACAGATACGCAGTATTTT,CASSVVGQLATDTQYF
TRBV3-1,NA,TRBJ2-3,NA,TGTGCCAGCAGCCAAGTTTTGCGGCCTAGCACAGATACGCAGTATTTT,CASSQVLRPSTDTQYF
TRBV3-1,NA,TRBJ2-5,NA,TGTGCCAGCAGCCAGATATGGAGAGAGACCCAGTACTTC,CASSQIWRETQYF
TRBV28,NA,TRBJ2-7,NA,TGTGCCAGCAGCCCTCCGGGGTTGGGAGGAGACGAGCAGTACTTC,CASSPPGLGGDEQYF
TRBV20-1,NA,TRBJ1-2,NA,TGCAGGTCAAGGGTAGGGGCGTTTGGCTACACCTTC,CRSRVGAFGYTF
TRBV10-3,few,TRBJ1-2,NA,TGTGCCATCAGTGACCAGGGTGGTAATGGCTACACCTTC,CAISDQGGNGYTF
TRBV3-1,few,TRBJ2-5,TRBD2,TGTGCCAGCAGTCGTAGCGGGATGATCCAAGAGACCCAGTACTTC,CASSRSGMIQETQYF
TRBV4-1,NA,TRBJ2-1,NA,TGCGCCAGCAGCCAAGCTGGGGGGGGGCCGACCTACAATGAGCAGTTCTTC,CASSQAGGGPTYNEQFF
TRBV28,NA,TRBJ1-2,NA,TGTGCCAGCAGTTTTCCTTCGGCGGACTATGGCTACACCTTC,CASSFPSADYGYTF
TRBV7-9,NA,TRBJ2-1,NA,TGTGCCAGCACCAGTGGACTCTACAATGAGCAGTTCTTC,CASTSGLYNEQFF
TRBV19,NA,TRBJ2-1,NA,TGTGCCAGTAGTATCCTGCCTGGGGCCTACAATGAGCAGTTCTTC,CASSILPGAYNEQFF
TRBV13,NA,TRBJ2-5,NA,TGTGCCAGCAGCTTAGGTAGCGGAGCCTACGGGCAGTACTTC,CASSLGSGAYGQYF
TRBV4-1,NA,TRBJ2-2,NA,TGCGCCAGCAGCCAAGACGCCGCGAACACCGGGGAGCTGTTTTTT,CASSQDAANTGELFF
TRBV27,NA,TRBJ2-1,NA,TGTGCCAGCAGTTTATTCGCCGGGACTGGGTGGCGCTACAATGAGCAGTTCTTC,CASSLFAGTGWRYNEQFF
TRBV5-1,few,TRBJ1-2,NA,TGCGCCAGCAGCTTGGACATGTATGGCTACACCTTC,CASSLDMYGYTF
TRBV18,NA,TRBJ1-2,NA,TGTGCCAGCTCACCCCCGGGTAACCAAATTGGCTACACCTTC,CASSPPGNQIGYTF
TRBV20-1,few,TRBJ2-2,TRBD2,TGCAGTGCGGGGCCGGCGGGAGGGCCGGACGGGGAGCTGTTTTTT,CSAGPAGGPDGELFF
TRBV5-6,NA,TRBJ2-5,NA,TGTGCCAGCAGCTGGGCGGGTCGTGGGGAAGAGACCCAGTACTTC,CASSWAGRGEETQYF
TRBV12-3/TRBV12-4,NA,TRBJ2-4,NA,TGTGCCAGCAGCCAGGGTTGGAACATTCAGTACTTC,CASSQGWNIQYF
TRBV9,few,TRBJ2-6,NA,TGTGCCAGCAGCTCCCCGGACAACCAACTACTCTCTGGGGCCAACGTCCTGACTTTC,CASSSPDNQLLSGANVLTF
TRBV5-6,NA,TRBJ2-7,TRBD1,TGTGCCAGCAGCTGGGGACAGACTGCCTACGAGCAGTACTTC,CASSWGQTAYEQYF
TRBV6-7,few,TRBJ2-7,NA,TGTGCCAGCAGTTACTCGGGCTATCTCTCCTACGAGCAGTACTTC,CASSYSGYLSYEQYF
TRBV7-9,few,TRBJ2-3,NA,TGTACCAGCGGCCGGGACAACTCTCTGGCAGATACGCAGTATTTT,CTSGRDNSLADTQYF
TRBV6-5,NA,TRBJ1-1,NA,TGTGCCAGCAGTTACTCGTGGGGTGGCACTGAAGCTTTCTTT,CASSYSWGGTEAFF
TRBV27,NA,TRBJ2-5,NA,TGTGCCAGCAGATCGACAGCTACACAAGAGACCCAGTACTTC,CASRSTATQETQYF
TRBV6-1,few,TRBJ2-5,TRBD2,TGTGCCAGCACTCCGATAGCGGGAGGCCAAGAGACCCAGTACTTC,CASTPIAGGQETQYF
TRBV18,NA,TRBJ2-5,NA,TGTGCCAGCTCACCGGGGATCGACGGGGGAATGACCCAGTACTTC,CASSPGIDGGMTQYF
TRBV27,few,TRBJ2-3,NA,TGTGCCAGCAGCGCCGGGACACCCCCTAGGGATACGCAGTATTTT,CASSAGTPPRDTQYF
TRBV10-2,NA,TRBJ1-1,TRBD1,TGCGCCAGCAGCCGGGGACAGGGCGGGGTGAGTGAAGCTTTCTTT,CASSRGQGGVSEAFF
TRBV7-9,few,TRBJ2-7,TRBD2,TGTGCCAGCAACCCCGGGGGGGGGATAGAAGACGAGCAGTACTTC,CASNPGGGIEDEQYF
TRBV12-3/TRBV12-4,few,TRBJ2-7,TRBD2,TGTGCCAGCAGTAAATCCGGGACTAGCGGAAGTAGCTCCTACGAGCAGTACTTC,CASSKSGTSGSSSYEQYF
TRBV7-9,NA,TRBJ2-5,NA,TGTGCCAGCAGCTTAGAGGAAGGGGCTGGCCAAGAGACCCAGTACTTC,CASSLEEGAGQETQYF
TRBV4-1,NA,TRBJ2-3,NA,TGCGCCAGCAGCCAAAGGTTTAGCAGTTATCGCGCAGATACGCAGTATTTT,CASSQRFSSYRADTQYF
TRBV29-1,many,TRBJ2-5,NA,TGCAGCGTTGAAGGAGGGCAGCTGCAGGAGACCCAGTACTTC,CSVEGGQLQETQYF
TRBV20-1,NA,TRBJ2-3,NA,TGCAGTGCTAGGTCGGGGGTGGGAGATACGCAGTATTTT,CSARSGVGDTQYF
TRBV27,NA,TRBJ2-1,TRBD2,TGTGCCAGCAGTTTTCTAGCGGGATTGGGTAACTACAATGAGCAGTTCTTC,CASSFLAGLGNYNEQFF
TRBV7-6,few,TRBJ2-5,NA,TGTGCCAGCAGCTCTAGGACTAAACAAGAGACCCAGTACTTC,CASSSRTKQETQYF
TRBV5-1,NA,TRBJ2-7,NA,TGCGCCAGCAGCTTTGACAGTGGACTATCCTACGAGCAGTACTTC,CASSFDSGLSYEQYF
TRBV7-2,few,TRBJ1-1,NA,TGTGCCAGCAGCCCACGTATTGTCCTAACGAACACTGAAGCTTTCTTT,CASSPRIVLTNTEAFF
TRBV27,NA,TRBJ1-1,NA,TGTGCCAGCAGTCCCCGGGGGGGGCGGGGAGCTTTCTTT,CASSPRGGRGAFF
TRBV6-5,NA,TRBJ1-2,NA,TGTGCCAGCAGTTATTATCGCCTGGGTGGCTATGGCTACACCTTC,CASSYYRLGGYGYTF
TRBV12-3/TRBV12-4,NA,TRBJ1-2,TRBD1,TGTGCCAGCAGTTTAGGTGGTAGGGACAGGGGCAAAGGCTACACCTTC,CASSLGGRDRGKGYTF